Below, 10 T cell receptor beta chains from the same sample are listed, as sequenced in a study of CD8 T cells in ankylosing spondylitis. TCRdb itself ran the 5' RACE reads through MiXCR, one entry per CDR3 protein. The table records roughly 490,000 distinct CDR3 sequences, about 5% of them present only once. Antigen specificity for these receptors is unknown. Study-wide points: A TCR beta motif made of fewer than 10 highly homologous variants seemed typical of ankylosing spondylitis blood.

The sequenced material came from blood, either unsorted or a sorted T cell fraction (not recorded which). These receptors all come from a male donor with ankylosing spondylitis.

This clonotype was seen at least ten times. The gene calls are TRBV6-2 or TRBV6-3 and TRBJ2-3; TRBD2 matches 7 bases. From germline, CDR1 is MNHEY and CDR2 SVGEGT. The CDR3 contains 17 residues. The V segment lost 3 bases and the J segment 0 bases; nucleotides outside the gene matches: 9. The CDR3 sequence is CASSYMGLAVSTDTQYF. The CDR3, as DNA: TGTGCCAGCAGTTATATGGGCCTAGCGGTTAGCACAGATACGCAGTATTTT.

This clonotype was seen at least ten times. The V gene is TRBV6-5, the J gene TRBJ2-5; D unclear. The CDR3 totals 11 residues. Germline V gene data show CDR1 as MNHEY and CDR2 as SVGAGI. The V gene lost 2 bases and the J gene lost 9 bases, with 7 bases spanning the gap. The CDR3 coding sequence is TGTGCCAGCAGTTACGCGAATTCCCAGTACTTC. Amino acid sequence: CASSYANSQYF.

This clonotype was picked up a small number of times. The chain uses TRBV2 and TRBJ2-1, with D possibly matching TRBD1 (6 bases). V dropped 7 bases and J dropped 6 bases, with 10 bases sitting between them. This CDR3 contains 12 residues. Germline loops: CDR1 SNHLY, CDR2 FYNNEI. CDR3 in DNA: TGTGCCAGCAAGGGGGTTGGCAATGAGCAGTTCTTC. It yields the protein CASKGVGNEQFF.

This clonotype was counted ten times or more. The rearrangement uses TRBV5-1 and TRBJ1-1, with D hard to call. Germline values: CDR1 SGHRS, CDR2 YFSETQ. Trimming took 4 bases from V and 1 from J, leaving 14 bases between them. This CDR3 comprises 15 residues. The CDR3 DNA sequence: TGCGCCAGCAGCAGAGACGGGTGGCCGAACACTGAAGCTTTCTTT. This sequence encodes CASSRDGWPNTEAFF.

The chain employs TRBV11-2 and TRBJ1-4; possible D gene TRBD1, 6 bases. The CDR3 spans 15 residues. The germline gives CDR1 SGHAT, CDR2 FQNNGV. Trimming cost V 5 bases and J 7 bases, with 17 bases left between them. The CDR3 sequence: CASSLQGWMGEKLFF. The CDR3 DNA reads as TGTGCCAGCAGCCTACAGGGCTGGATGGGTGAAAAACTGTTTTTT.

This clonotype has ten or more counts. This chain's CDR3 is CATQGGSGELFF. The CDR3 coding sequence is TGTGCCACCCAAGGGGGGTCCGGGGAGCTGTTTTTT. The chain uses TRBV7-6 and TRBJ2-2; D may correspond to TRBD1 or TRBD2 (6 bases each). Germline V gene sequence: CDR1 SGHVS, CDR2 FNYEAQ. V shed 10 bases and J shed 6 bases, with 12 bases lying between them. The CDR3 is 12 amino acids.

This clonotype was counted ten times or more. J is TRBJ2-7 and V is TRBV6-2 or TRBV6-3, with no clear D. The CDR3 spans 17 residues. CDR1 is MNHEY and CDR2 is SVGEGT in the germline V gene. V dropped 0 bases and J dropped 1 base, with 16 bases sitting between them. CDR3 DNA: TGTGCCAGCAGTTACTCGATCGTAACAGCGCGGTCCTACGAGCAGTACTTC. Its protein is CASSYSIVTARSYEQYF.

This clonotype was detected a few times. This rearrangement joins TRBV29-1 to TRBJ2-7, with a tentative D call TRBD2 (5 bases). The CDR3 totals 11 residues. CDR1 is SQVTM and CDR2 is ANQGSEA in the germline V gene. V was trimmed by 7 bases and J by 4 bases, leaving 11 bases between them. The CDR3 bases are TGCAGCGGAGGGAGCGAGTACGAGCAGTACTTC. This encodes CSGGSEYEQYF.

This clonotype showed up many times. This chain connects TRBV7-8 to TRBJ1-2, with 7 bases that match TRBD1. The CDR3 sequence is 14 residues long. The ends lost 1 base at V and 8 bases at J; junction bases unmatched: 7. Germline CDR1 SGHVS, CDR2 FQNEAQ. CDR3 region: CASSLGTGVGGYTF. The CDR3, as DNA: TGTGCCAGCAGCTTAGGCACAGGGGTGGGGGGCTACACCTTC.

The chain carries TRBV28 and TRBJ2-1; TRBD1 is a possible D gene (5 bases). V lost 6 bases and J 10 bases, leaving 13 bases between the germline ends. This CDR3 spans 12 amino acids. From germline, CDR1 is MDHEN and CDR2 SYDVKM. CDR3 DNA: TGTGCCAGCAGCTTAGGGGATATGGAGCAGTTCTTC. Protein product: CASSLGDMEQFF.